This T cell receptor (beta chain) was observed in a study of T cell repertoires in ileal Crohn's disease. In germline, CDR1 is MRHNA, CDR2 SNTAGT. The V segment lost 2 bases and the J segment 0 bases; nucleotides outside the gene matches: 20. This CDR3 contains 23 residues. The method was immunoSEQ multiplex PCR; TCRdb's version includes in-frame clones alone and lacks a portion of them. The sample has a few thousand clones, approximately 90% seen once. Indicated time point: neoterminal ileum biopsy at postoperative endoscopy, about 6 months after surgery. The sequencing sample was made of ileal tissue. This chain joins TRBV6-4 and TRBJ2-3; TRBD2 matches at 13 bases. The TCR originated in an adult with Crohn's disease. The CDR3 region has the DNA TGTGCCAGCAGTGACCACCCGATGGCGTTGGGGACTAGCGGGGCCCCCAGCACAGATACGCAGTATTTT. It yields the protein CASSDHPMALGTSGAPSTDTQYF.